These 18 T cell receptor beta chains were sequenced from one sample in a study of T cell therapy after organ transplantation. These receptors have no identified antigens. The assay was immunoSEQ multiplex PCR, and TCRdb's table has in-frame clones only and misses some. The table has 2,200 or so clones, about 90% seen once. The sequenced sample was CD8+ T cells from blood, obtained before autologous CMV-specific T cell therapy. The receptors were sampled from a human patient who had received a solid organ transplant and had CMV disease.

CDR3 sequence reads: CASSVDSSYNEQFF. DNA of the CDR3: TGTGCCAGCAGCGTAGACAGCTCCTACAATGAGCAGTTCTTC. The rearrangement uses TRBV9 and TRBJ2-1; no reliable D call. Germline assignment: CDR1 SGDLS and CDR2 YYNGEE. Trimming took 0 bases from V and 0 from J, leaving 4 bases between them. The CDR3 spans 14 residues.

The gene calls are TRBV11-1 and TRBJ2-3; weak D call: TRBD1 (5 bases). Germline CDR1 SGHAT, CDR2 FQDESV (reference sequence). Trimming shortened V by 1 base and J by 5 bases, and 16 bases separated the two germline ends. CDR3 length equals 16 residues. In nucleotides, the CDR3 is TGTGCCAGCAGCTTAGTAGGAAGGGGTGGCGTAGATACGCAGTATTTT. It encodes CASSLVGRGGVDTQYF.

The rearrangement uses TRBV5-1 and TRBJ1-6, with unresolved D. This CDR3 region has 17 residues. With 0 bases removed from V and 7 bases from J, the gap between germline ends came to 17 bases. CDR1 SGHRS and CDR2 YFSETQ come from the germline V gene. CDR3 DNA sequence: TGCGCCAGCAGCTTGGGAATGGTCAGGTCCCTCAATTCACCCCTCCACTTT. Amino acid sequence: CASSLGMVRSLNSPLHF.

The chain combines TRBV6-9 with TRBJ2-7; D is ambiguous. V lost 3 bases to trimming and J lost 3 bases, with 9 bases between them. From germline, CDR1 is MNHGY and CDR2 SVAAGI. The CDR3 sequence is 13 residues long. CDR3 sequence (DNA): TGTGCCAGCAGTTACGGAGCGAGCTACGAGCAGTACTTC. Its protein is CASSYGASYEQYF.

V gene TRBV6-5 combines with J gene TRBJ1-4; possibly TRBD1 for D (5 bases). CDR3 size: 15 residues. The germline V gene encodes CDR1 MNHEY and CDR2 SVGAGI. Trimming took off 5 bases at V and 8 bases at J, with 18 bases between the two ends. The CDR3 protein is CASSPRDQMGEKLFF. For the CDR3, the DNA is TGTGCCAGCAGTCCGAGGGACCAGATGGGAGAAAAACTGTTTTTT.

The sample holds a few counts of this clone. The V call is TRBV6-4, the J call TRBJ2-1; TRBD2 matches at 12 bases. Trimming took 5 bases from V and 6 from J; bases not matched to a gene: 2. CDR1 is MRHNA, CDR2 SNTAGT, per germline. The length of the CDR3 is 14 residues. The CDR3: CASSLAGGPNEQFF. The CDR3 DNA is TGTGCCAGCAGTCTAGCGGGGGGGCCCAATGAGCAGTTCTTC.

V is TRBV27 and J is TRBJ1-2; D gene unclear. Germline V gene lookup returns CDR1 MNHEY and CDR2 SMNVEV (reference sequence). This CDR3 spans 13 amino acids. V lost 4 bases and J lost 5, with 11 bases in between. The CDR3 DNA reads TGTGCCAGCAGTTGGGCAGGAGGGTATGGCTACACCTTC. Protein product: CASSWAGGYGYTF.

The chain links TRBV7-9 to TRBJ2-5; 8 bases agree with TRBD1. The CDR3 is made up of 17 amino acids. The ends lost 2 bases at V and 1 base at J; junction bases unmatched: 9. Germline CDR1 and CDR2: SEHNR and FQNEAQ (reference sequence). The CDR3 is CASSLPGQGRPQETQYF. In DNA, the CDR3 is TGTGCCAGCAGCTTACCTGGACAGGGTCGACCCCAAGAGACCCAGTACTTC.

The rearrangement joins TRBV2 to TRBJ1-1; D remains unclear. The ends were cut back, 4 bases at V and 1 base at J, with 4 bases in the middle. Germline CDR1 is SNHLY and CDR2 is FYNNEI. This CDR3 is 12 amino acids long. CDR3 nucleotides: TGTGCCAGCAGTGTGGGGAACACTGAAGCTTTCTTT. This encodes CASSVGNTEAFF.

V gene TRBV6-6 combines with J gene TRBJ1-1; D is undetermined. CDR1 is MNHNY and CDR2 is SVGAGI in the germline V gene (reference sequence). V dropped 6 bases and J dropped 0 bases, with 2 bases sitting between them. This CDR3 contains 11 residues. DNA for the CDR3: TGTGCCAGCAGGATGAACACTGAAGCTTTCTTT. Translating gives CASRMNTEAFF.

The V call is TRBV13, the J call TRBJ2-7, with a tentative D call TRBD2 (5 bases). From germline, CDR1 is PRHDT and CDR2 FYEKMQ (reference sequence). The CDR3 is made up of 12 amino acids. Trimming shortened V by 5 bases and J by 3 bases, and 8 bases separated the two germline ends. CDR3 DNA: TGTGCCAGCAGCGCCGAGGGCTACGAGCAGTACTTC. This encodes CASSAEGYEQYF.

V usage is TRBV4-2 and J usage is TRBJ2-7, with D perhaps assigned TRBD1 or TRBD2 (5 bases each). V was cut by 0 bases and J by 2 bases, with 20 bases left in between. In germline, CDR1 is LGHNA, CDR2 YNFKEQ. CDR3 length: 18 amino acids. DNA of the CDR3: TGTGCCAGCAGCCAAGATAGGGTTATGGGGGAGCTAACCTACGAGCAGTACTTC. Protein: CASSQDRVMGELTYEQYF.

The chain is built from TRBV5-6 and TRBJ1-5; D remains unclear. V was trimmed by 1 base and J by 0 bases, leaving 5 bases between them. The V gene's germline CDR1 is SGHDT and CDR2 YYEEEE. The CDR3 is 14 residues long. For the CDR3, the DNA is TGTGCCAGCAGCTTGAGGGTTAGCAATCAGCCCCAGCATTTT. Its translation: CASSLRVSNQPQHF.

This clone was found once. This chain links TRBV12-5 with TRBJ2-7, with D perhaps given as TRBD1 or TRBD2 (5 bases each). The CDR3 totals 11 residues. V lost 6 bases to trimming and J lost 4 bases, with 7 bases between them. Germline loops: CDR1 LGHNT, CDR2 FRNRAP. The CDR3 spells CASGWGYEQYF. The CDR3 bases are TGTGCTAGTGGCTGGGGGTACGAGCAGTACTTC.

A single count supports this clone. The CDR3 sequence: CASCRDTSYEQYF. In DNA, the CDR3 is TGTGCCAGCTGTCGGGACACGTCCTACGAGCAGTACTTC. The chain uses TRBV28 and TRBJ2-7, with D possibly matching TRBD1 (6 bases). Germline lookup yields CDR1 MDHEN and CDR2 SYDVKM. The CDR3 extends over 13 amino acids. Deletions cut 8 bases from V and 1 base from J, with 12 bases between.

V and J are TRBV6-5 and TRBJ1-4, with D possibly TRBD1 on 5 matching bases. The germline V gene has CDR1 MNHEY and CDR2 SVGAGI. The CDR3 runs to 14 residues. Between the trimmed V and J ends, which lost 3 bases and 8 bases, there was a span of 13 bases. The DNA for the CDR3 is TGTGCCAGCAGTTATTATCCGGGGGAGGAAAAACTGTTTTTT. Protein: CASSYYPGEEKLFF.

CDR3 coding DNA: TGTGCCACCCCGGGAGCGAACACCGGGGAGCTGTTTTTT. It yields the protein CATPGANTGELFF. The J gene is TRBJ2-2, the V gene TRBV19, with D tentatively TRBD2 (6 bases). Trimming removed 10 bases at V and 0 bases at J, with 9 bases between. CDR3 length: 13 amino acids. Per germline, CDR1 LNHDA and CDR2 SQIVND (reference sequence).

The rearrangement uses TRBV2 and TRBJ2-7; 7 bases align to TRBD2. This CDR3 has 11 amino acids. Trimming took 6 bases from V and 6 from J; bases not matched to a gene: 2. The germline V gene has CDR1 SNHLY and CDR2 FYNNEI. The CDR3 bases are TGTGCCAGCAGCGGACTAGGCGAGCAGTACTTC. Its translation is CASSGLGEQYF. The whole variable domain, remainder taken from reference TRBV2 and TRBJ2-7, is EPEVTQTPSHQVTQMGQEVILRCVPISNHLYFYWYRQILGQKVEFLVSFYNNEISEKSEIFDDQFSVERPDGSNFTLKIRSTKLEDSAMYFCASSGLGEQYFGPGTRLTVT.